The 28 T cell receptor beta chains given below trace back to one sample, sequenced in a study of control samples from healthy donors and cancer patients. The protocol was immunoSEQ multiplex PCR, while the TCRdb copy is restricted to in-frame clones and leaves out a portion. The data contain roughly 100,000 clones, 70% to 90% of them singletons. The sequenced sample was blood. These receptors were taken from a man aged 25 to 40 in good health.

The chain uses TRBV5-1 and TRBJ2-2, with no clear D. Germline CDR1 SGHRS, CDR2 YFSETQ. The length of the CDR3 is 13 residues. V gave up 0 bases and J gave up 2 bases, with 2 bases separating them. CDR3 sequence: CASSLDNTGELFF. DNA of the CDR3: TGCGCCAGCAGCTTGGATAACACCGGGGAGCTGTTTTTT. The full variable domain, in which reference TRBV5-1 and TRBJ2-2 provide the parts outside the CDR3, is KAGVTQTPRYLIKTRGQQVTLSCSPISGHRSVSWYQQTPGQGLQFLFEYFSETQRNKGNFPGRFSGRQFSNSRSEMNVSTLELGDSALYLCASSLDNTGELFFGEGSRLTVL.

The genes are TRBV29-1 and TRBJ1-5; possibly TRBD1 for D (5 bases). The CDR3 consists of 15 residues. V was clipped by 6 bases and J by 1 base, with 16 bases between them. Germline CDR1 reads SQVTM; CDR2 reads ANQGSEA. CDR3 in DNA: TGCAGCGTCCTTTGGGAAGGGGCCAGCAATCAGCCCCAGCATTTT. Translated, it gives CSVLWEGASNQPQHF. The complete variable domain, with remaining parts taken from reference TRBV29-1 and TRBJ1-5, reads SAVISQKPSRDICQRGTSLTIQCQVDSQVTMMFWYRQQPGQSLTLIATANQGSEATYESGFVIDKFPISRPNLTFSTLTVSNMSPEDSSIYLCSVLWEGASNQPQHFGDGTRLSIL.

The rearrangement joins TRBV3-1 (or the pseudogene TRBV3-2) to TRBJ2-5; D is unresolved. The germline V gene has CDR1 LGHDT and CDR2 YNNKEL (reference sequence). The length of the CDR3 is 11 residues. Trimming took 1 base from V and 4 from J, leaving 1 base between them. CDR3 nucleotide sequence: TGTGCCAGCAGCCAAGTAGAGACCCAGTACTTC. Translation: CASSQVETQYF.

The rearrangement links TRBV19 to TRBJ2-1; D perhaps matches TRBD2 (6 bases). V was cut by 0 bases and J by 0 bases, with 9 bases left in between. The CDR3 has 16 residues. Germline V gene data show CDR1 as LNHDA and CDR2 as SQIVND (reference sequence). In DNA form, the CDR3 reads TGTGCCAGTAGTATAGACCCGACTAGCTCCTACAATGAGCAGTTCTTC. Protein: CASSIDPTSSYNEQFF.

This clone was picked up one time. The V and J genes are TRBV24-1 and TRBJ2-3; TRBD1 might be the D (6 bases). The germline CDR1 and CDR2 sequences are KGHDR and SFDVKD. The CDR3 is 13 amino acids. V was shortened by 4 bases and J by 4 bases, with 8 bases between the two germline ends. CDR3 nucleotide sequence: TGTGCCACCAGTGAAGGGGGAGCAGATACGCAGTATTTT. It specifies CATSEGGADTQYF.

The chain uses TRBV27 and TRBJ1-5; maybe TRBD1 (6 bases). The CDR3 is 15 residues long. Germline CDR1 is MNHEY and CDR2 is SMNVEV (reference sequence). The V end lost 6 bases, the J end lost 5 bases, and 17 bases lay between the germline ends. In nucleotides, the CDR3 is TGTGCCAGCAGGGGGGCGGGCGGGGGACATCAGCCCCAGCATTTT. Translated, it gives CASRGAGGGHQPQHF.

The V gene is TRBV7-9, the J gene TRBJ2-7; no firm D call. The germline V gene has CDR1 SEHNR and CDR2 FQNEAQ (reference sequence). Deletions cut 2 bases from V and 3 bases from J, with 8 bases between. The CDR3 has 13 amino acids. The CDR3 reads CASSLMEDYEQYF. CDR3 coding DNA: TGTGCCAGCAGCTTAATGGAAGACTACGAGCAGTACTTC.

The chain employs TRBV7-2 and TRBJ2-7; D is unresolved. V dropped 2 bases and J dropped 2 bases, with 7 bases sitting between them. CDR3 length equals 13 residues. Germline V gene sequence: CDR1 SGHTA, CDR2 FQGNSA. CDR3 sequence (DNA): TGTGCCAGCAGCTTAACCCGCCCCTACGAGCAGTACTTC. This translates into CASSLTRPYEQYF. The whole variable domain, filled in from reference TRBV7-2 and TRBJ2-7, reads GAGVSQSPSNKVTEKGKDVELRCDPISGHTALYWYRQSLGQGLEFLIYFQGNSAPDKSGLPSDRFSAERTGGSVSTLTIQRTQQEDSAVYLCASSLTRPYEQYFGPGTRLTVT.

The chain recombines TRBV20-1 with TRBJ2-1; TRBD2 aligns across 9 bases. CDR3 length: 11 amino acids. Trimming took 7 bases from V and 9 from J; bases not matched to a gene: 4. The V gene's germline CDR1 is DFQATT and CDR2 SNEGSKA (reference sequence). DNA of the CDR3: TGCAGTGTTCTAGCGGGGAGTGAGCAGTTCTTC. Translated: CSVLAGSEQFF.

V and J are TRBV6-1 and TRBJ1-5; unclear D gene. V lost 0 bases to trimming and J lost 3 bases, with 15 bases between them. CDR1 is MNHNS, CDR2 SASEGT, per germline. The CDR3 contains 17 residues. CDR3 in amino acids: CASSEARAAFNNQPQHF. CDR3 sequence (DNA): TGTGCCAGCAGTGAAGCGAGGGCCGCCTTTAACAATCAGCCCCAGCATTTT.

J is TRBJ2-5 and V is TRBV18; maybe TRBD1 (6 bases). The CDR3 extends over 15 amino acids. Between the trimmed V and J ends, which lost 1 base and 4 bases, there was a span of 13 bases. CDR1 is KGHSH, CDR2 LQKENI, per germline. The DNA of the CDR3 is TGTGCCAGCTCACCACATATACAGGGCAGAGAGACCCAGTACTTC. Its translation: CASSPHIQGRETQYF.

This chain connects TRBV5-1 to TRBJ2-1; the D is unclear. The CDR3 spans 15 residues. Deletions cut 0 bases from V and 0 bases from J, with 7 bases between. From germline, CDR1 is SGHRS and CDR2 YFSETQ. CDR3: CASSLDASSYNEQFF. CDR3 DNA sequence: TGCGCCAGCAGCTTGGACGCGAGCTCCTACAATGAGCAGTTCTTC.

This rearrangement joins TRBV6-5 to TRBJ1-4; 8 bases fit TRBD1. V was pared by 8 bases and J by 12 bases, with 5 bases of the junction left unmatched. The CDR3 length is 11 residues. CDR1 MNHEY and CDR2 SVGAGI come from the germline V gene. CDR3 in amino acids: CASLQGVELFF. CDR3 DNA sequence: TGTGCCAGCTTACAGGGGGTTGAACTGTTTTTT.

This chain joins TRBV7-9 and TRBJ2-2, with D tentatively TRBD1 (6 bases). The CDR3 runs to 14 residues. Trimming left V 10 bases short and J 3 bases short, with 15 bases between. Germline V gene sequence: CDR1 SEHNR, CDR2 FQNEAQ (reference sequence). The CDR3 sequence is CATQAKGDTGELFF. Here the CDR3 DNA reads TGTGCCACCCAAGCCAAGGGGGACACCGGGGAGCTGTTTTTT.

This CDR3 is CASRTYLDTNNEQFF. The CDR3 DNA reads as TGTGCCAGCAGAACCTACCTCGATACAAACAATGAGCAGTTCTTC. V is TRBV27 and J is TRBJ2-1; no clear D. V was shortened by 6 bases and J by 5 bases, with 17 bases between the two germline ends. CDR1 is MNHEY and CDR2 is SMNVEV in the germline V gene (reference sequence). This CDR3 has 15 residues.

V is TRBV7-9 and J is TRBJ2-5, with D possibly matching TRBD2 (6 bases). Germline V lookup: CDR1 SEHNR, CDR2 FQNEAQ (reference sequence). The CDR3 covers 15 residues. V gave up 3 bases and J gave up 5 bases, with 16 bases separating them. The CDR3 bases are TGTGCCAGCAGCTTCGCGGGGACCCAACGGGAGACCCAGTACTTC. Protein product: CASSFAGTQRETQYF.

The V call is TRBV19, the J call TRBJ1-1, with TRBD1 matching 8 bases. Losses at the gene ends were 7 bases for V and 1 base for J; bases not matched to a gene: 14. This CDR3 is built from 17 residues. The germline V gene encodes CDR1 LNHDA and CDR2 SQIVND (reference sequence). The CDR3 loop is CASITPGTGDENTEAFF. CDR3 DNA sequence: TGTGCCAGTATCACACCCGGGACAGGAGACGAGAACACTGAAGCTTTCTTT.

The rearrangement joins TRBV28 to TRBJ1-4; 7 nucleotides line up with TRBD1. Germline V gives CDR1 MDHEN, CDR2 SYDVKM. Trimming cost V 6 bases and J 6 bases; bases outside gene matches: 10. The CDR3 sequence is 15 residues long. CDR3 residues: CASRNFGTADEKLFF. As DNA, the CDR3 is TGTGCCAGCAGGAACTTTGGGACAGCCGATGAAAAACTGTTTTTT.

The V gene is TRBV4-1, the J gene TRBJ2-5; TRBD2 might be the D (6 bases). V was pared by 1 base and J by 7 bases, with 13 bases between. The CDR3 loop spans 14 amino acids. The germline CDR1 and CDR2 sequences are MGHRA and YSYEKL. CDR3 loop: CASSQVATGGTQYF. The CDR3 bases are TGCGCCAGCAGCCAAGTTGCGACCGGGGGGACCCAGTACTTC.

V usage is TRBV7-6 and J usage is TRBJ2-5, with 12 bases fitting TRBD2. There are 20 residues in the CDR3. Germline-derived CDR1 and CDR2 are SGHVS and FNYEAQ. After removal of 3 bases from V and 2 bases from J, the junction contained 16 bases not matched to a gene. CDR3 DNA: TGTGCCAGCAGCTTTCCGCTAACCCCGACTAGCGGGAGAGGGCAAGAGACCCAGTACTTC. It codes for CASSFPLTPTSGRGQETQYF.

This chain links TRBV28 with TRBJ1-2; 7 bases map to TRBD1. This CDR3 is 14 amino acids long. J lost 0 bases, V lost 7 bases, and 5 bases had no gene match. From germline, CDR1 is MDHEN and CDR2 SYDVKM. The DNA for the CDR3 is TGTGCCAGCAACCCCGGGACAGCTAACTATGGCTACACCTTC. Translating it yields CASNPGTANYGYTF.

The rearrangement links TRBV2 to TRBJ2-7, with D hard to call. The length of the CDR3 is 16 residues. Trimming stripped 3 bases from V and 0 bases from J, with 15 bases between. Germline V CDR1 and CDR2: SNHLY, FYNNEI. CDR3 nucleotide sequence: TGTGCCAGCAGTGAGCACATATCTCCCAACTCCTACGAGCAGTACTTC. Translated, it gives CASSEHISPNSYEQYF. Filled out from reference TRBV2 and TRBJ2-7, the complete variable domain reads EPEVTQTPSHQVTQMGQEVILRCVPISNHLYFYWYRQILGQKVEFLVSFYNNEISEKSEIFDDQFSVERPDGSNFTLKIRSTKLEDSAMYFCASSEHISPNSYEQYFGPGTRLTVT.

This rearrangement joins TRBV19 to TRBJ2-7; 11 nucleotides match TRBD1. Germline values: CDR1 LNHDA, CDR2 SQIVND (reference sequence). Losses at the gene ends were 1 base for V and 3 bases for J; bases not matched to a gene: 2. This CDR3 has 15 residues. CDR3 nucleotide sequence: TGTGCCAGTAGTATAGCTGGGACAGGGGGCTACGAGCAGTACTTC. Its protein is CASSIAGTGGYEQYF.

This chain connects TRBV7-6 to TRBJ2-1; 10 bases match TRBD2. Germline-derived CDR1 and CDR2 are SGHVS and FNYEAQ. The V segment lost 1 base and the J segment 5 bases; nucleotides outside the gene matches: 8. The CDR3 has 17 residues. CDR3 sequence: CASSLGVLAGAHNEQFF. In nucleotides, the CDR3 is TGTGCCAGCAGCTTAGGGGTCCTAGCGGGAGCTCACAATGAGCAGTTCTTC.

This chain joins TRBV15 and TRBJ1-2; 8 bases are shared with TRBD1. The CDR3 is made up of 14 amino acids. Germline CDR1 LNHNV, CDR2 YYDKDF (reference sequence). Losses at the gene ends were 5 bases for V and 8 bases for J; bases not matched to a gene: 10. The CDR3 region has the DNA TGTGCCACCAGCTCGGTGGACAGGGTTGAGGGCTACACCTTC. It yields the protein CATSSVDRVEGYTF.

This sequence joins TRBV5-1 and TRBJ2-3; no firm D call. The CDR3 contains 14 residues. Germline V CDR1 and CDR2: SGHRS, YFSETQ. V was shortened by 0 bases and J by 0 bases, with 5 bases between the two germline ends. CDR3 sequence: CASSLAASTDTQYF. The CDR3 DNA reads as TGCGCCAGCAGCTTGGCCGCCAGCACAGATACGCAGTATTTT.

The rearrangement uses TRBV28 and TRBJ1-1, with 7 bases identical to TRBD1. Germline CDR1 is MDHEN and CDR2 is SYDVKM. The CDR3 length is 14 residues. With 6 bases clipped from V and 4 bases from J, the junction kept 8 bases outside the gene matches. CDR3 nucleotides: TGTGCCAGCAGCGAACGGACAGGCATCACTGAAGCTTTCTTT. Amino acids: CASSERTGITEAFF.

This clone was seen only once. The chain couples TRBV27 to TRBJ2-2, with 7 bases matching TRBD1. V trimming: 1 base; J trimming: 0 bases; junction bases outside the gene matches: 5. CDR3 length: 17 amino acids. Germline CDR1 and CDR2: MNHEY and SMNVEV (reference sequence). In nucleotides, the CDR3 is TGTGCCAGCAGTTTATACGGTGGGACAGCGAACACCGGGGAGCTGTTTTTT. Amino acid sequence: CASSLYGGTANTGELFF.